A selection of T cell receptor beta chains follows, all from one sample in a study of shared clonotypes between healthy human individuals. Data came from immunoSEQ multiplex PCR; TCRdb stores just in-frame clones and leaves some out. The sample has some 2,000,000 clones, 85% to 95% seen once. The sample comprised naive CD4+ T cells sorted from blood. The receptors were gathered from a man aged 18 to 35 in good health. Both conserved end residues are part of each CDR3. The order of the fields is clone size, J gene, D gene, V gene, CDR3 protein, CDR3 DNA. A D gene is named only where the DNA matches it firmly. Clone size appears in some rows only: once, few, many, or a class for an expanded clone.

>.|TRBJ2-7|.|TRBV18
CASSLTRVGFDEQYF
TGTGCCAGCTCACTAACCAGGGTTGGATTCGACGAGCAGTACTTC
>once|TRBJ2-3|.|TRBV7-2
CASSFWGADTQYF
TGTGCCAGCAGCTTTTGGGGGGCAGATACGCAGTATTTT
>.|TRBJ2-7|TRBD2|TRBV7-6
CASSPLTGGTSGSYEQYF
TGTGCCAGCAGCCCATTAACTGGCGGGACTAGCGGGAGTTACGAGCAGTACTTC
>.|TRBJ2-7|.|TRBV5-1
CASSLDPYAALSYEQYF
TGCGCCAGCAGCTTGGACCCGTACGCAGCGCTCTCCTACGAGCAGTACTTC
>.|TRBJ2-7|TRBD2|TRBV5-1
CASSLGTSGSYEQYF
TGCGCCAGCAGCTTGGGGACTAGCGGCTCCTACGAGCAGTACTTC
>.|TRBJ2-1|TRBD2|TRBV7-6
CASSGTEFGLAGGGNEQFF
TGTGCCAGCAGCGGAACGGAATTTGGACTAGCGGGAGGGGGCAATGAGCAGTTCTTC
>.|TRBJ2-1|TRBD1|TRBV5-1
CASSWGQGSYNEQFF
TGCGCCAGCAGCTGGGGACAGGGATCCTACAATGAGCAGTTCTTC
>.|TRBJ1-2|.|TRBV13
CASSLEGRRGYTF
TGTGCCAGCAGCTTAGAGGGACGTCGTGGCTACACCTTC
>.|TRBJ2-5|.|TRBV2
CASSDVRRGRETQYF
TGTGCCAGCAGTGATGTTAGACGGGGACGGGAGACCCAGTACTTC
>.|TRBJ1-3|TRBD1|TRBV4-1
CASSLGGGPGNTIYF
TGCGCCAGCAGCCTAGGGGGCGGACCCGGAAACACCATATATTTT
>.|TRBJ2-7|.|TRBV30
CAWSVTSEQYF
TGTGCCTGGAGTGTAACTTCTGAGCAGTACTTC
>.|TRBJ2-3|.|TRBV6-4
CASVRVLADTQYF
TGTGCCAGCGTCCGGGTCCTGGCGGATACGCAGTATTTT
>.|TRBJ2-7|TRBD2|TRBV4-1
CASSQDSWRETAEQYF
TGCGCCAGCAGCCAAGACTCATGGCGGGAGACAGCCGAGCAGTACTTC
>once|TRBJ2-2|.|TRBV28
CASSLPAGSTGELFF
TGTGCCAGCAGTTTACCTGCGGGGTCCACCGGGGAGCTGTTTTTT
>.|TRBJ2-2|.|TRBV7-3
CASSFGLDTGELFF
TGTGCCAGCAGCTTCGGGCTAGACACCGGGGAGCTGTTTTTT
>.|TRBJ1-2|.|TRBV7-9
CASSLEQSNYGYTF
TGTGCCAGCAGCTTAGAACAAAGTAACTATGGCTACACCTTC
>.|TRBJ2-5|.|TRBV25-1
CASSDSGFLGKETQYF
TGTGCCAGCAGTGATTCTGGGTTTTTGGGGAAGGAGACCCAGTACTTC
>once|TRBJ1-2|.|TRBV4-3
CASSQDWDTFGNGYTF
.
>.|TRBJ2-7|.|TRBV6-1
CASSEAPGPYYEQYF
TGTGCCAGCAGTGAAGCGCCCGGGCCCTACTACGAGCAGTACTTC
>.|TRBJ2-2|.|TRBV11-3
CASSLNRDGELFF
TGTGCCAGCAGCCTCAACCGGGACGGGGAGCTGTTTTTT
>few|TRBJ2-7|TRBD1|TRBV19
CASSPDRGSGEQYF
TGTGCCAGTAGCCCGGACAGGGGGTCGGGCGAGCAGTACTTC
>.|TRBJ2-7|TRBD2|TRBV7-2
CASSLAGTSGRREQYF
TGTGCCAGCAGCTTGGCCGGGACTAGCGGGAGAAGGGAGCAGTACTTC
>.|TRBJ1-5|.|TRBV13
CASSRRDGANQPQHF
TGTGCCAGCAGCCGCAGGGACGGAGCAAATCAGCCCCAGCATTTT
>.|TRBJ2-3|TRBD2|TRBV7-3
CASSLTSASGASTDTQYF
TGTGCCAGCAGCTTAACTTCGGCTAGCGGGGCTAGCACAGATACGCAGTATTTT
>.|TRBJ1-4|TRBD1|TRBV7-6
CASSLGTGMPNEKLFF
TGTGCCAGCAGCTTAGGGACAGGGATGCCTAATGAAAAACTGTTTTTT
>.|TRBJ1-2|TRBD1|TRBV5-4
CASSLVDRLPYGYTF
TGTGCCAGCAGCTTGGTGGACAGGCTACCGTATGGCTACACCTTC
>.|TRBJ2-5|TRBD1|TRBV6-6
CASSRQGARETQYF
TGTGCCAGCAGCCGGCAGGGGGCGAGGGAGACCCAGTACTTC
>.|TRBJ2-7|.|TRBV5-1
CASSLNGYEQYF
TGCGCCAGCAGCTTAAACGGCTACGAGCAGTACTTC
>.|TRBJ2-1|.|TRBV6-5
CASKPTGLTGDEQFF
TGTGCCAGCAAGCCTACCGGACTTACTGGGGATGAGCAGTTCTTC
>.|TRBJ1-1|.|TRBV28
CASSSGWKAFF
TGTGCCAGCAGTTCCGGGTGGAAAGCTTTCTTT
>.|TRBJ1-1|.|TRBV6-5
CASKRQRSTEAFF
TGTGCCAGCAAAAGACAGCGATCCACTGAAGCTTTCTTT
>.|TRBJ1-5|.|TRBV27
CASSLVGVSNQPQHF
TGTGCCAGCAGTTTAGTGGGGGTCAGCAATCAGCCCCAGCATTTT
>.|TRBJ2-5|.|TRBV28
CASSLVGWPEQETQYF
TGTGCCAGCAGCTTAGTGGGTTGGCCAGAACAAGAGACCCAGTACTTC
>.|TRBJ2-7|.|TRBV7-2
CASSYGPQQYF
TGTGCCAGCAGCTACGGACCACAGCAGTACTTC
>.|TRBJ2-1|TRBD2|TRBV7-6
CASSLLGGSSYNEQFF
TGTGCCAGCAGCTTATTGGGCGGGAGCAGTTACAATGAGCAGTTCTTC
>.|TRBJ1-6|TRBD1|TRBV28
CASRTGDGWNSPLHF
TGTGCCAGCAGGACAGGGGATGGCTGGAATTCACCCCTCCACTTT
>.|TRBJ2-1|.|TRBV15
CATSHFGSHNEQFF
TGTGCCACCAGCCATTTCGGAAGTCACAATGAGCAGTTCTTC
>once|TRBJ1-4|.|TRBV9
CASSVGGQPTTNEKLFF
TGTGCCAGCAGCGTAGGAGGACAGCCCACAACTAATGAAAAACTGTTTTTT
>once|TRBJ2-5|.|TRBV30
CASPRGETQYF
TGTGCCTCCCCCCGTGGAGAGACCCAGTACTTC
>.|TRBJ2-1|.|TRBV30
CAWSGQGVGQFF
TGTGCCTGGAGTGGTCAAGGGGTAGGGCAGTTCTTC
>.|TRBJ1-6|TRBD1|TRBV7-2
CASSVDRAYNSPLHF
TGTGCCAGCAGCGTCGACAGGGCCTATAATTCACCCCTCCACTTT
>.|TRBJ2-7|.|TRBV30
CAWSVENEQYF
TGTGCCTGGAGTGTAGAAAACGAGCAGTACTTC
>.|TRBJ2-3|.|TRBV4-1
CASSQAWGTDTQYF
TGCGCCAGCAGCCAAGCGTGGGGGACAGATACGCAGTATTTT
>.|TRBJ1-1|.|TRBV5-1
CASKEQYMNTEAFF
TGCGCCAGCAAAGAACAGTACATGAACACTGAAGCTTTCTTT